The 15 T cell receptor beta chains reported below all come from one sample, sequenced in a study of patients and donors after allogeneic stem cell transplantation. TCRdb re-derived calls from the RT-PCR reads in MiXCR, one entry per CDR3 protein. The repertoire includes approximately 160,000 distinct CDR3 sequences, 20% to 25% of them detected once, and more than 25% sits in the top ten. Sequenced material: blood, either unsorted or a sorted T cell fraction (not recorded which). The source of these receptors is a human donor who was either an allogeneic HSCT recipient or a stem cell or donor lymphocyte infusion donor (not recorded which). It is not recorded whose cells these are; they may come from a transplant donor.

This chain links TRBV12-3 or TRBV12-4 with TRBJ2-3; no clear D gene. The CDR3 length is 10 residues. Trimming pared 5 bases from V and 7 bases from J, leaving 4 bases between. DNA for the CDR3: TGTGCCAGCAGTGCACATACGCAGTATTTT. It codes for CASSAHTQYF.

V is TRBV12-3 or TRBV12-4 and J is TRBJ2-2; D is unclear. Trimming cost V 3 bases and J 5 bases, with 4 bases left between them. The CDR3 has 12 amino acids. The CDR3 spells CASSFHTGELFF. Here the CDR3 DNA reads TGTGCCAGCAGTTTTCATACCGGGGAGCTGTTTTTT.

This clonotype has only a few counts. The gene calls are TRBV29-1 and TRBJ2-1; TRBD2 agrees at 7 bases. This CDR3 has 13 residues. Losses at the gene ends were 7 bases for V and 2 bases for J; bases not matched to a gene: 5. Per germline, CDR1 SQVTM and CDR2 ANQGSEA. The CDR3 protein is CSDSGGTYNEQFF. The CDR3 bases are TGCAGCGACTCGGGAGGAACCTACAATGAGCAGTTCTTC.

This clonotype appeared many times. The V gene is TRBV7-9, the J gene TRBJ1-1, with D possibly TRBD1 on 5 matching bases. This CDR3 has 14 amino acids. Germline loops: CDR1 SEHNR, CDR2 FQNEAQ (reference sequence). V was shortened by 3 bases and J by 2 bases, with 10 bases between the two germline ends. The CDR3: CASSFSQGNTEAFF. CDR3 nucleotides: TGTGCCAGCAGCTTCTCCCAGGGAAACACTGAAGCTTTCTTT.

The chain links TRBV12-3 or TRBV12-4 to TRBJ2-1; TRBD2 agrees at 9 bases. The CDR3 runs to 13 residues. Losses at the gene ends were 6 bases for V and 10 bases for J; bases not matched to a gene: 7. In DNA, the CDR3 is TGTGCCAGCAGGGGACTAGCCCTCTGGGAGCAGTTCTTC. It specifies CASRGLALWEQFF.

This rearrangement joins TRBV5-1 to TRBJ2-1; 9 nucleotides line up with TRBD1. CDR1 and CDR2 from the germline V gene are SGHRS and YFSETQ. V shed 0 bases and J 6 bases; nucleotides not matched to a gene: 4. The CDR3 extends over 15 amino acids. The DNA for the CDR3 is TGCGCCAGCAGCTTGGCCGTGACAGGGGGCAATGAGCAGTTCTTC. It is translated as CASSLAVTGGNEQFF.

The chain recombines TRBV10-3 with TRBJ2-1; 7 bases match TRBD1. V shed 4 bases, J shed 2 bases, and the junction held 2 bases outside the gene matches. Germline CDR1 is ENHRY and CDR2 is SYGVKD. This CDR3 is 14 amino acids long. CDR3 loop: CAISVDRTYNEQFF. For the CDR3, the DNA is TGTGCCATCAGTGTGGACAGGACCTACAATGAGCAGTTCTTC.

The chain joins TRBV11-2 to TRBJ2-5; TRBD2 matches at 9 bases. The germline V gene encodes CDR1 SGHAT and CDR2 FQNNGV. Trimming took 4 bases from V and 9 from J; bases not matched to a gene: 15. The CDR3 loop spans 16 amino acids. In DNA, the CDR3 is TGTGCCAGCAGCTCGACCTTAGCGGGGGCCTTTTTAGCCCAGTACTTC. It translates to CASSSTLAGAFLAQYF.

This clonotype was counted a few times. The chain uses TRBV14 and TRBJ2-7, with D unclear. There are 13 residues in the CDR3. Germline V CDR1 and CDR2: SGHDN, FVKESK. V lost 3 bases and J lost 4, with 10 bases in between. The CDR3, as DNA: TGTGCCAGCAGCCATGGAACAAGATACGAGCAGTACTTC. It yields the protein CASSHGTRYEQYF.

The chain combines TRBV7-2 with TRBJ2-1; the D gene could be TRBD1 or TRBD2 (6 bases each). Germline values: CDR1 SGHTA, CDR2 FQGNSA. The CDR3 is 15 residues long. The V end was cut by 6 bases, the J end by 4 bases, with 16 bases between. The CDR3 sequence is CASRNEGGRYNEQFF. Here the CDR3 DNA reads TGTGCCAGCAGAAACGAAGGGGGGCGTTACAATGAGCAGTTCTTC.

This clonotype has more than one count but fewer than ten. This sequence joins TRBV25-1 and TRBJ2-3, with D hard to call. Germline CDR1 MGHDK, CDR2 SYGVNS. Trimming cost V 4 bases and J 2 bases, with 4 bases left between them. CDR3 length equals 12 residues. The CDR3 here is CASSGITDTQYF. The CDR3 DNA follows: TGTGCCAGCAGTGGGATCACAGATACGCAGTATTTT.

The CDR3 sequence: CASSPMTVTSTDTQYF. In nucleotides, the CDR3 is TGTGCCAGTAGTCCTATGACAGTCACGAGCACAGATACGCAGTATTTT. The gene calls are TRBV19 and TRBJ2-3; tentative D call: TRBD1 (5 bases). CDR1 is LNHDA and CDR2 is SQIVND in the germline V gene (reference sequence). The CDR3 extends over 16 amino acids. The germline V and J ends were trimmed by 5 bases and 0 bases, with 15 bases remaining between them.

CDR3 region: CASSLGVNGNTIYF. CDR3 in DNA: TGTGCCAGCAGCCTGGGGGTTAATGGAAACACCATATATTTT. This sequence joins TRBV27 and TRBJ1-3, with D possibly being TRBD1 (5 bases). V lost 6 bases and J lost 3, with 12 bases in between. The CDR3 is 14 residues long. Germline assignment: CDR1 MNHEY and CDR2 SMNVEV (reference sequence).

A few counts support this clonotype. The V gene is TRBV9, the J gene TRBJ1-1, with D maybe TRBD1 (5 bases). Germline CDR1 SGDLS, CDR2 YYNGEE. This CDR3 has 14 residues. The V and J ends lost 0 bases and 4 bases respectively, with 10 bases between them. CDR3 amino acids: CASSVVEGVTEAFF. In DNA form, the CDR3 reads TGTGCCAGCAGCGTAGTGGAAGGGGTCACTGAAGCTTTCTTT. The variable domain in full, completed from reference TRBV9 and TRBJ1-1, reads DSGVTQTPKHLITATGQRVTLRCSPRSGDLSVYWYQQSLDQGLQFLIQYYNGEERAKGNILERFSAQQFPDLHSELNLSSLELGDSALYFCASSVVEGVTEAFFGQGTRLTVV.

The chain recombines TRBV5-1 with TRBJ2-1; 7 nucleotides line up with TRBD1. The trim removed 7 bases at V and 2 bases at J, leaving 9 bases unmatched. The CDR3 is made up of 15 amino acids. The germline gives CDR1 SGHRS, CDR2 YFSETQ. The CDR3 region has the DNA TGCGCCAGCTGGTCTAGACAGGGCGCCTACAATGAGCAGTTCTTC. This codes for CASWSRQGAYNEQFF.